This T cell receptor beta chain originates from a study of cytomegalovirus exposure and HLA in healthy donors. The study, taken as a whole, reports: Some TCR beta chains (about 170 of them) were listed as cytomegalovirus-associated.

The V gene lost 10 bases and the J gene lost 2 bases, with 18 bases spanning the gap. In germline, CDR1 is ENHRY, CDR2 SYGVKD. This CDR3 is 15 amino acids long. The PCR made use of 60 Vbeta and 13 Jbeta primers. Here immunoSEQ multiplex PCR was the method, and the copy in TCRdb shows in-frame clones only, minus some. Of approximately 110,000 clones in the sample, around 80% are singletons; the top ten hold approximately 0.24%. Whereas donors were nominally healthy upon sampling, unrecorded immune exposures were probable. About this clone itself: Its antigen remains unknown.

The V and J genes are TRBV10-3 and TRBJ1-5; D might be TRBD1 (6 bases). The sequence derives from a man between 50 and 59 years old in good health and CMV-seronegative. The specimen sequenced was PBMCs. CDR3 sequence: CATSGGGVGNQPQHF. CDR3 DNA: TGTGCCACCTCGGGGGGCGGTGTAGGCAATCAGCCCCAGCATTTT.